The rows below give T cell receptor beta chains drawn from one sample of a study of Graves' ophthalmopathy and Graves' hyperthyroidism. Using its own MiXCR run on the multiplex PCR reads, TCRdb lists one record per CDR3 protein. Here the sample spans about 1.1 million distinct CDR3 sequences, about 36% being singletons. The sample taken for sequencing was peripheral blood or thyroid tissue (not recorded which). Every receptor here comes from an adult man with Graves' hyperthyroidism. Each CDR3 is given with its conserved first and last residue. A D gene is named only where the DNA matches it firmly. Size tells how often a clone was seen (once, few, many) or the class of an expanded clone, and some rows leave it out.

>TRBV10-3|TRBJ1-2|-|-
CAISESEGAVYTF
TGTGCCATCAGTGAGTCCGAGGGTGCCGTCTACACCTTC
>TRBV25-1|TRBJ1-1|-|TRBD1
CASSLGGQGRRTEAFF
TGTGCCAGCAGCCTTGGAGGACAGGGCAGACGGACTGAAGCTTTCTTT
>TRBV20-1|TRBJ1-4|-|-
CSATQATATNEKLFF
TGCAGTGCTACCCAGGCGACCGCAACTAATGAAAAACTGTTTTTT
>TRBV24-1|TRBJ2-5|many|-
CATSDFGDKEETQYF
TGTGCCACCAGTGATTTCGGCGACAAAGAAGAGACCCAGTACTTC
>TRBV2|TRBJ1-1|many|TRBD1
CASIRTGLTEAFF
TGTGCCAGCATCCGGACAGGGCTTACTGAAGCTTTCTTT
>TRBV4-3|TRBJ2-5|-|-
CASTHYWAEETQYF
TGCGCCAGCACCCATTATTGGGCGGAAGAGACCCAGTACTTC
>TRBV10-2|TRBJ2-2|few|-
CASNGRFDTGELFF
TGCGCCAGCAACGGTCGTTTTGACACCGGGGAGCTGTTTTTT
>TRBV29-1|TRBJ2-1|few|-
CSGREGLYNEQFF
TGCAGCGGGAGGGAAGGCCTCTACAATGAGCAGTTCTTC
>TRBV6-2/TRBV6-3|TRBJ2-2|-|-
CASRESNTGELFF
TGTGCCAGCAGAGAGTCGAACACCGGGGAGCTGTTTTTT
>TRBV7-8|TRBJ1-2|few|-
CASSLGRGVDYGYTF
TGTGCCAGCAGCTTAGGGAGGGGAGTGGACTATGGCTACACCTTC